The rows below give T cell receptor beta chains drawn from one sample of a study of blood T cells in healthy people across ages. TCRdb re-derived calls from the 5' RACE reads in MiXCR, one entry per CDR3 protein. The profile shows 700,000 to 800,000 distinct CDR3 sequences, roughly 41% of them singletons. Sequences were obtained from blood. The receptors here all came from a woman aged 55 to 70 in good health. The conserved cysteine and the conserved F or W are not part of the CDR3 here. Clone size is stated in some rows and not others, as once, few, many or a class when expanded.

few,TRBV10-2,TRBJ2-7,ASGLPGAEQY
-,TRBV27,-,ASSHYQGVAKNIQY
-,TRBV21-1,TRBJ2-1,ASSIQGHYNEQF
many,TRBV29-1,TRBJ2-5,SVVSQNQETQY
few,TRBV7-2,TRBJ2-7,ASSLVGREQY
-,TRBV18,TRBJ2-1,ASSPPVRASVHNEQF
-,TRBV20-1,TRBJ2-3,SAGAWVGTDTQY
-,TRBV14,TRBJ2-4,ASSQDPGGRGYIQY
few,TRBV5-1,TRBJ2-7,ASSLGSARAAGGYEQY
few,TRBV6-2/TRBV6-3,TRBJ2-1,ASSSTASVTSSYNEQF
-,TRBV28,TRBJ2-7,ASSGGQVFLEQY
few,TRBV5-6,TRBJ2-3,ASSLRLAGGIDTQY
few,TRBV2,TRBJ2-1,ASSPRVYNEQF
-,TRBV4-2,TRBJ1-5,ASSQESVRAYSNQPQH
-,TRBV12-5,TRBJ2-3,ASGPPWGDTQY
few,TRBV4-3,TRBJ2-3,ASSQERMSGRSTDTQY
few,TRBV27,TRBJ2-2,ASSPGTVTGELF
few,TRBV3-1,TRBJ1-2,ASSQGVYGYT
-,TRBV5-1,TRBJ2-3,ASSLTSGDGDTQY
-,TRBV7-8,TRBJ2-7,ASSLGVNGYYEQY
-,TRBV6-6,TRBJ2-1,ASSYSQGSGNEQF
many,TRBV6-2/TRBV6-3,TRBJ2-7,ASRRTSGSYEQY
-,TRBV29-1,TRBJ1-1,SVADSLMNTEAF
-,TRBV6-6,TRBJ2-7,ASSGDTGYEQY
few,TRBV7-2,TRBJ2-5,ASSSGGASFLVETQY
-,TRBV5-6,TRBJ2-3,ASSYAALTDTQY
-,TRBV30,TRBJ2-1,ACGGINEQF
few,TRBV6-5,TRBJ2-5,ASSSRGPVQETQY
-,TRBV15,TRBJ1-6,ATSTGREVDSPLH
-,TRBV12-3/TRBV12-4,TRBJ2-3,ASSWAVGASTDTQY
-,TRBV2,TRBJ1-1,ASRSMGGVPNTEAF
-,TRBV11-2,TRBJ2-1,ASSLAQGYYNEQF
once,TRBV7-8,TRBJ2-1,ASSFGLAGALHEQF
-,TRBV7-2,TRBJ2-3,ASSSFFPRGPADTQY
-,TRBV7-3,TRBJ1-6,ASSLTQGRSPLH
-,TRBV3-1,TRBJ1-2,ASLDLLSRRYT
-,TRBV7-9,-,ASRPSDRGYEQY
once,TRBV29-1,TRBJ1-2,SGGTGDGYT
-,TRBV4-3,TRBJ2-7,ASSQSPGQGFYEQY
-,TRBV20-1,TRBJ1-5,SAVTGTLSNQPQH
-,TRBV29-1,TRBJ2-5,SVENTRAQETQY
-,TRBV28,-,ASGGLADYNEQY